Following are 13 T cell receptor beta chains from one sample sequenced in a study of Ad26.COV2.S vaccination and SARS-CoV-2 variants. Generated by immunoSEQ multiplex PCR, the TCRdb table keeps only in-frame clones and is missing some. The data hold 250,000 or so clones, with around 88% observed a single time. Stated treatment: some 20 received Ad26.COV2.S at low or high dose, single or two shots; roughly five received placebo; per-sample allocation not given. Samples were taken on day 63 after the first vaccine or placebo injection. The sequenced sample was peripheral blood, obtained in a trial of Ad26.COV2.S vaccine versus placebo. The receptors originated from a person between 18 and 65 years old who received the Ad26.COV2.S COVID-19 vaccine or a placebo.

V usage is TRBV19 and J usage is TRBJ2-1; 7 bases fit TRBD2. J was trimmed by 7 bases and V by 0 bases; bases with no gene match: 9. The CDR3 runs 16 residues. The germline gives CDR1 LNHDA, CDR2 SQIVND (reference sequence). CDR3: CASSIDWGSGWNEQFF. The CDR3 region has the DNA TGTGCCAGTAGTATAGATTGGGGTAGCGGGTGGAATGAGCAGTTCTTC.

The J gene is TRBJ2-7, the V gene TRBV5-6, with D uncertain. Germline values: CDR1 SGHDT, CDR2 YYEEEE. Trimming pared 0 bases from V and 4 bases from J, leaving 14 bases between. The CDR3 has 15 amino acids. CDR3 in DNA: TGTGCCAGCAGCTTGGCCGGAACCTCCATTTACGAGCAGTACGTC. It specifies CASSLAGTSIYEQYV.

The rearrangement uses TRBV7-9 and TRBJ1-6; TRBD1 aligns across 9 bases. J lost 4 bases, V lost 4 bases, and 5 bases had no gene match. Germline CDR1 reads SEHNR; CDR2 reads FQNEAQ (reference sequence). The CDR3 runs to 16 residues. The CDR3 region has the DNA TGTGCCAGCAGCTCAACAGGGGGCGGGTATAATTCACCCCTCCACTTT. Residues: CASSSTGGGYNSPLHF.

This rearrangement joins TRBV11-2 to TRBJ2-1; TRBD2 matches 12 bases. The CDR3 runs to 18 residues. V lost 4 bases and J lost 6; bases outside the gene matches: 13. CDR1 is SGHAT and CDR2 is FQNNGV in the germline V gene. The CDR3 protein is CASSSWTSGTGVGNEQFF. The CDR3 nucleotides are TGTGCCAGCAGCTCCTGGACTAGCGGGACAGGGGTGGGCAATGAGCAGTTCTTC.

This chain links TRBV7-2 with TRBJ2-7, with 12 nucleotides matching TRBD2. Germline CDR1 reads SGHTA; CDR2 reads FQGNSA. The CDR3 length is 16 residues. Trimming took 0 bases from V and 6 from J; bases not matched to a gene: 6. CDR3 sequence (DNA): TGTGCCAGCAGCTTAGCCGCTAGCGGGGGGGCCTTCGAGCAGTACTTC. This translates into CASSLAASGGAFEQYF.

CDR3 DNA: TGTGCCAGCACCTCAAGCCGAGGACAGATGAACACTGAAGCTTTCTTT. This encodes CASTSSRGQMNTEAFF. V is TRBV7-6 and J is TRBJ1-1; possibly TRBD1 for D (6 bases). CDR1 is SGHVS and CDR2 is FNYEAQ in the germline V gene. Trimming took 7 bases from V and 0 from J, leaving 18 bases between them. CDR3 length: 16 residues.

The rearrangement uses TRBV2 and TRBJ1-5; a possible D gene is TRBD1 (6 bases). The V and J ends lost 5 bases and 2 bases respectively, with 13 bases between them. The CDR3 totals 15 residues. CDR1 and CDR2 (germline): SNHLY, FYNNEI. This chain's CDR3 is CASSLQGVGNQPQHF. As DNA, the CDR3 is TGTGCCAGCAGTTTACAGGGTGTTGGCAATCAGCCCCAGCATTTT.

As DNA, the CDR3 is TGTGCCAGCAGTGAAGGACAGGGGTTTTTGCAGTACGTC. Translation: CASSEGQGFLQYV. The chain combines TRBV2 with TRBJ2-7; 8 nucleotides align to TRBD1. The germline CDR1 and CDR2 sequences are SNHLY and FYNNEI. Losses at the gene ends were 1 base for V and 9 bases for J; bases not matched to a gene: 5. The CDR3 is 13 amino acids.

The genes are TRBV19 and TRBJ2-7; 9 bases agree with TRBD1. Germline CDR1 reads LNHDA; CDR2 reads SQIVND (reference sequence). CDR3 length: 15 residues. The V segment lost 1 base and the J segment 4 bases; nucleotides outside the gene matches: 5. CDR3 protein: CASSIAGTGIYEQYF. The CDR3 region has the DNA TGTGCCAGTAGTATAGCGGGGACAGGGATTTACGAGCAGTACTTC.

This clone was recorded only once. The gene calls are TRBV2 and TRBJ2-2; a possible D gene is TRBD1 (6 bases). This CDR3 spans 15 amino acids. CDR1 is SNHLY and CDR2 is FYNNEI in the germline V gene. The germline V and J ends were trimmed by 4 bases and 0 bases, with 9 bases remaining between them. This CDR3 reads CASSATGSNTGELFF. For the CDR3, the DNA is TGTGCCAGCAGTGCGACAGGATCGAACACCGGGGAGCTGTTTTTT.

The CDR3 DNA is TGTGCCAGCAGCTTGGGACAACAGGGCTATGGCTACACCTTC. Residues: CASSLGQQGYGYTF. V usage is TRBV5-8 and J usage is TRBJ1-2, with D possibly matching TRBD1 (6 bases). This CDR3 region has 14 residues. V was cut by 0 bases and J by 4 bases, with 10 bases left in between. Germline CDR1 SGHTS, CDR2 YDEGEE.

This chain uses TRBV4-3 with TRBJ1-4; a possible D gene is TRBD1 (5 bases). Trimming took 4 bases from V and 7 from J, leaving 19 bases between them. This CDR3 has 16 amino acids. Germline V CDR1 and CDR2: LGHNA, YSLEER. The CDR3 protein is CASSRPVGTDTEKLFF. The CDR3 DNA follows: TGCGCCAGCAGCCGCCCGGTCGGGACTGACACTGAAAAACTGTTTTTT.

V gene TRBV2 combines with J gene TRBJ2-7; 11 bases map to TRBD2. Germline-derived CDR1 and CDR2 are SNHLY and FYNNEI. The CDR3 loop spans 15 amino acids. The trim removed 6 bases at V and 0 bases at J, leaving 4 bases unmatched. The CDR3 reads CASRVGLAVSYEQYF. The CDR3 DNA sequence: TGTGCCAGCAGAGTGGGACTAGCGGTCTCCTACGAGCAGTACTTC.